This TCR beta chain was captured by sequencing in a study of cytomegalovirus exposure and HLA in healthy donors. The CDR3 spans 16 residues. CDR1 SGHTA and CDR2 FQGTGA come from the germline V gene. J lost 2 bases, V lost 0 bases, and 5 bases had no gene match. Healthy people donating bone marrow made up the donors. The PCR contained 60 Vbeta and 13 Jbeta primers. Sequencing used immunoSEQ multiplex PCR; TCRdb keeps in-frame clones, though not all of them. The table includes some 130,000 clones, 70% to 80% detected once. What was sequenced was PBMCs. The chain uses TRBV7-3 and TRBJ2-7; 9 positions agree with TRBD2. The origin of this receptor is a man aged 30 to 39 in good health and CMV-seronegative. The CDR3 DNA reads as TGTGCCAGCAGCTTAACGGGCGGGAGGGCCACCTACGAGCAGTACTTC. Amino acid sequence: CASSLTGGRATYEQYF.